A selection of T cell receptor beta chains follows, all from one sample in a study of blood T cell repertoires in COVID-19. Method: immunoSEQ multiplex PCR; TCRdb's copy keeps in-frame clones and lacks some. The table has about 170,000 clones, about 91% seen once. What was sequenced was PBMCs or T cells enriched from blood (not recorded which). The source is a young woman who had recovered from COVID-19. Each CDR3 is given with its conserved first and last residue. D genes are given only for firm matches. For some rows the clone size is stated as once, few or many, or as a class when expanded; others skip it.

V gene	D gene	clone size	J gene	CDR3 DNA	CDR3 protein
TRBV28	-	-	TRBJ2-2	TGTGCCAGCAGGAGGGGGATGGCCGGGGAGCTGTTTTTT	CASRRGMAGELFF
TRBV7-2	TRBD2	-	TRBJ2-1	TGTGCCAGCAGCTTAGACTGGGGACTAGCGGCCTACAATGAGCAGTTCTTC	CASSLDWGLAAYNEQFF
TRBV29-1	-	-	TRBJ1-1	TGCAGCGTTGGGGCAGGGGAAGGGACTGAAGCTTTCTTT	CSVGAGEGTEAFF
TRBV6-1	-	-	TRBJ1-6	TGTGCCAGCAGTGAATCTGGCAGCGGGAACTCACCCCTCCACTTT	CASSESGSGNSPLHF
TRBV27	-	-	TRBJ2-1	TGTGCCAGCAGTTCCCCCTTAGACTACAATGAGCAGTTCTTC	CASSSPLDYNEQFF
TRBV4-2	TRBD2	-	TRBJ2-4	TGTGCCAGCAGCCAAGGGGCACTAGCGGGAGGGGGGTACATTCAGTACTTC	CASSQGALAGGGYIQYF
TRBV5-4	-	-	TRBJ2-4	TGTGCCAGCAGCCGACCAATGGGCAGGGTGGACTTC	CASSRPMGRVDF
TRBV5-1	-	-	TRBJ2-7	TGCGCCAGCACCTTTTTGGGGCCCCGCGAGCAGTACTTC	CASTFLGPREQYF
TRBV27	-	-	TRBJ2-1	TGTGCCAGCAGAACCCTTGCGGGGAATAATGAGCAGTTCTTC	CASRTLAGNNEQFF
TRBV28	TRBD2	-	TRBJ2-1	TGTGCCAGCTGGGGGGGACTAGCGGGATGGGTCAATGAGCAGTTCTTC	CASWGGLAGWVNEQFF
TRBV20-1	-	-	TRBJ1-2	TGCAGTGCTAGAGTACGGTATGGCTACACCTTC	CSARVRYGYTF
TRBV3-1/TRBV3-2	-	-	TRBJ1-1	TGTGCCAGCAGCCAAGCGACACCAGGCGACACTGAAGCTTTCTTT	CASSQATPGDTEAFF
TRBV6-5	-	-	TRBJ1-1	TGTGCCAGCAGTAGGGGTGGGGATGAAGCTTTCTTT	CASSRGGDEAFF
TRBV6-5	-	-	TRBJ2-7	TGTGCCAGCAGTTACTCCTTCAGCTCCTACGAGCAGTACTTC	CASSYSFSSYEQYF
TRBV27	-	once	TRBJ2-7	TGTGCCAGCAGCCCGAGGGCGGTTGGGAACGAGCAGTACTTC	CASSPRAVGNEQYF
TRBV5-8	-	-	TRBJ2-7	TGTGCCAGCAGGGGTACAGGGCAGTACGAGCAGTACTTC	CASRGTGQYEQYF
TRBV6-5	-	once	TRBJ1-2	TGTGCCAGCAGTCGGGAAGCGTCCCATGGCTACACCTTC	CASSREASHGYTF
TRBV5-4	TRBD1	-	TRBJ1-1	TGTGCCAGCAGCGGGGACAGGGGGAACACTGAAGCTTTCTTT	CASSGDRGNTEAFF
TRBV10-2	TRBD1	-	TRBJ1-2	TGCGCCAGCAGTGAGTGGACAGGAGGTGTGGGCTACACCTTC	CASSEWTGGVGYTF
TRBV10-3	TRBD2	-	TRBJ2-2	TGTGCCACCAGGGAGGGTCCAGGACACGACACCGGGGAGCTGTTTTTT	CATREGPGHDTGELFF
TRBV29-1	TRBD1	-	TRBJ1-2	TGCAGCGTTGAAGAGGTGGGACAGGGACTCTATGGCTACACCTTC	CSVEEVGQGLYGYTF
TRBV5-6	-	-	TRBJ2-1	TGTGCCAGCCGTCTCATCCCTAGGTCTACTCTTAAACACAATGAGCAGTTCTTC	CASRLIPRSTLKHNEQFF
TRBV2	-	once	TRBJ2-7	TGTGCCTCCACCGGCCTAGCGTCTTCCTACGAGCAGTACTTC	CASTGLASSYEQYF
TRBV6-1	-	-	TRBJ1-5	TGTGCCAGCAGTGCCTCAGGGGCCCCGGTCAATCAGCCCCAGCATTTT	CASSASGAPVNQPQHF
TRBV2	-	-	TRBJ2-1	TGTGCCAGCAGTGAAACAACTAGCAGGTCCTACAATGAGCAGTTCTTC	CASSETTSRSYNEQFF
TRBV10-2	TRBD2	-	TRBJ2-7	TGCGCCAGCGGTGGCGGGAGTGGCTACGAGCAGTACTTC	CASGGGSGYEQYF
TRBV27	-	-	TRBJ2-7	TGTGCCAGCAGTTTACGGGACAACTACGAGCAGTACTTC	CASSLRDNYEQYF
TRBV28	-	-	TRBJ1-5	TGTGCCAGCAGTTTAGCCGGGTCTGGACAGCCCCAGCATTTT	CASSLAGSGQPQHF
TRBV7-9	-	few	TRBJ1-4	TGTGCCAGCAGTCTCGTCTCCGGGACATCGTTTGAAAAACTGTTTTTT	CASSLVSGTSFEKLFF
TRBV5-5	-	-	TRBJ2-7	TGTGCCAGCAGGAGGATGGCGGGTTCATCCTACGAGCAGTACTTC	CASRRMAGSSYEQYF
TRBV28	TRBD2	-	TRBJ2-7	TGTGCCAGCGGGGCGGGGACTAGCGGCCAAGTTTACTCCTACGAGCAGTACTTC	CASGAGTSGQVYSYEQYF
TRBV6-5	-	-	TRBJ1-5	TGTGCCAGCAGTTCCCAGACGGTGACAGTTCAGCCCCAGCATTTT	CASSSQTVTVQPQHF
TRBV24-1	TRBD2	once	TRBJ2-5	TGTGCCACCAGTGATGGCGGGGGAGAGACCCAGTACTTC	CATSDGGGETQYF
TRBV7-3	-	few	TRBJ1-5	TGTGCCAGCAGCTTTGGCAGGAAAAGCAATCAGCCCCAGCATTTT	CASSFGRKSNQPQHF
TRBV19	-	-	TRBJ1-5	TGTGCCAGTTCAGGGGAATCGGTTAGTCAGCCCCAGCATTTT	CASSGESVSQPQHF
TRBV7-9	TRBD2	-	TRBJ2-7	TGTGCCAGCAGCTCGGGACTAGCCGGAAACGAGCAGTACTTC	CASSSGLAGNEQYF
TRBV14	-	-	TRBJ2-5	TGTGCCAGCAGCCACGGGGAGACCCAGTACTTC	CASSHGETQYF
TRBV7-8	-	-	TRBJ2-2	TGTGCCAGCAACGCTGCCCTAGGGAGGGGGGAGCTGTTTTTT	CASNAALGRGELFF
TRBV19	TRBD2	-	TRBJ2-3	TGTGCCAGCAGCCTCCGAGGGCTAGCGGGAGGGCCGGATACGCAGTATTTT	CASSLRGLAGGPDTQYF
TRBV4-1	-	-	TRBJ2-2	TGCGCCAGCAGCCAAGACTTCTCCGGGGCGAACACCGGGGAGCTGTTTTTT	CASSQDFSGANTGELFF
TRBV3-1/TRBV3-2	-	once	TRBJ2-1	TGTGCCAGCAGCCAAGTTTTAGCGGCCTACAATGAGCAGTTCTTC	CASSQVLAAYNEQFF
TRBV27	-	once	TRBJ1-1	TGTGCCAGCAGTTTATATCCGACAAAAGCTGCGGAAGCTTTCTTT	CASSLYPTKAAEAFF
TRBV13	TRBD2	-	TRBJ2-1	TGTGCCAGCAGCGGCAGATCGGGACTAGCGGGAGAGGAGTCCTACAATGAGCAGTTCTTC	CASSGRSGLAGEESYNEQFF
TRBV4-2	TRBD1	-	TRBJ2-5	TGTGCCAGCAGCCCGGGACGACAGGGAGTCCACCAAGAGACCCAGTACTTC	CASSPGRQGVHQETQYF
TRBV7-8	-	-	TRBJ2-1	TGTGCCAGCTCCGCCCGGGGCTACAATGAGCAGTTCTTC	CASSARGYNEQFF
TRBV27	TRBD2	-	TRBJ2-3	TGTGCCAGCGGGGAGGGCCTAACGCAGTATTTT	CASGEGLTQYF
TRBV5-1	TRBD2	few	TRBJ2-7	TGCGCCAGCAATTTAGCGGGAGGCGAGCAGTACTTC	CASNLAGGEQYF
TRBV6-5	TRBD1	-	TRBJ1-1	TGTGCCAGCGGACAGGGGGTCACTGAAGCTTTCTTT	CASGQGVTEAFF
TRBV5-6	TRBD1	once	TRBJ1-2	TGTGCCAGCAGCCTAGTGGAGGGGGCGCTTAACTATGGCTACACCTTC	CASSLVEGALNYGYTF
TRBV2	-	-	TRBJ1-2	TGTGCCAGCAGTGAGCGGGAAGGCCGTTACGGCTACACCTTC	CASSEREGRYGYTF
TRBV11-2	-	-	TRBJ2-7	TGTGCCAGCAGCACACTGTCCGGGACAAAGCCCTACGAGCAGTACTTC	CASSTLSGTKPYEQYF
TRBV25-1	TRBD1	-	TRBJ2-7	TGTGCCAGCAGTCCGACAGGGTGGAACGCCCAGCAGTACTTC	CASSPTGWNAQQYF